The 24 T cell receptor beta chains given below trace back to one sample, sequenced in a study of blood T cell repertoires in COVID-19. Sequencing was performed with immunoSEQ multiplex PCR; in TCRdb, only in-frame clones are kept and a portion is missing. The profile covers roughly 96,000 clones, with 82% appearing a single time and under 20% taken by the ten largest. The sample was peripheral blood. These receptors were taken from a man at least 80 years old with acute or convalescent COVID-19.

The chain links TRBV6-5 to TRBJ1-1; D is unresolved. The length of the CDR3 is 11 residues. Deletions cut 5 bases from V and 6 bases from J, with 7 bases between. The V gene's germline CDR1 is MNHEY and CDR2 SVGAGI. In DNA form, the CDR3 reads TGTGCCAGCAGTCCGGTGGCTGAAGCTTTCTTT. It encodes CASSPVAEAFF.

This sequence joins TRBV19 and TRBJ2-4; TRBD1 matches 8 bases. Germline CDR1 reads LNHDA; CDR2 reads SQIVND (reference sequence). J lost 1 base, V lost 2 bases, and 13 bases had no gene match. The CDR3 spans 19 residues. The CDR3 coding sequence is TGTGCCAGTAGTATACGAGCGACAGGGGAGGATGGGGCCAAAAACATTCAGTACTTC. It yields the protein CASSIRATGEDGAKNIQYF.

The CDR3 region has the DNA TGTGCCAGCAGTTTGGTCCCTAGCGGTTCCTACGAGCAGTACTTC. It encodes CASSLVPSGSYEQYF. The V and J genes are TRBV27 and TRBJ2-7, with TRBD2 identical over 7 bases. V lost 3 bases to trimming and J lost 1 base; unmatched junction nucleotides: 6. CDR1 is MNHEY, CDR2 SMNVEV, per germline (reference sequence). The CDR3 is 15 residues long.

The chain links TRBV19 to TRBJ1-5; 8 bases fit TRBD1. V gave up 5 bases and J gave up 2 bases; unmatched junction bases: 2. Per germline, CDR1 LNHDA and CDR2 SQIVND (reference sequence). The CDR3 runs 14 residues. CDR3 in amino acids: CASSGQGGNQPQHF. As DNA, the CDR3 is TGTGCCAGTAGTGGACAGGGAGGCAATCAGCCCCAGCATTTT.

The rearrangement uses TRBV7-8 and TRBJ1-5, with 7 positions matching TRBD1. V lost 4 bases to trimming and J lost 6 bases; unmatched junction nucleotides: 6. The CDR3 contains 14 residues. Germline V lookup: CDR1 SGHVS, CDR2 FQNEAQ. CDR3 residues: CASSSMAGGQPQHF. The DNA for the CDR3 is TGTGCCAGCAGCTCAATGGCAGGGGGTCAGCCCCAGCATTTT. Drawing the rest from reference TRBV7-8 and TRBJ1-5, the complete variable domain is GAGVSQSPRYKVAKRGQDVALRCDPISGHVSLFWYQQALGQGPEFLTYFQNEAQLDKSGLPSDRFFAERPEGSVSTLKIQRTQQEDSAVYLCASSSMAGGQPQHFGDGTRLSIL.

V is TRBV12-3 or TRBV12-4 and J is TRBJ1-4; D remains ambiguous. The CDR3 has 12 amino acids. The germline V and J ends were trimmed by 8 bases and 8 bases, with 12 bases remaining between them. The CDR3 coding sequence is TGTGCCAGCTCCCTGGGAGAGGAAAAACTGTTTTTT. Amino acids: CASSLGEEKLFF.

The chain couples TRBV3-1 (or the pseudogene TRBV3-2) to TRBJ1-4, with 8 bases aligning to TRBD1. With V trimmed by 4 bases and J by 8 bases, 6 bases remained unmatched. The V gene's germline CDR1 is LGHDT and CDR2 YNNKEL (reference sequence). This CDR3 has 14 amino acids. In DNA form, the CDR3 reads TGTGCCAGCAGCCCCCGGACAGGGCAAGAAAAACTGTTTTTT. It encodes CASSPRTGQEKLFF.

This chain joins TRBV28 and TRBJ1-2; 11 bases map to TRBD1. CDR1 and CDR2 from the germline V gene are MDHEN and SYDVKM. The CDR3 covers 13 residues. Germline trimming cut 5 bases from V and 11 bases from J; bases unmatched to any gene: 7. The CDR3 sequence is CASSDGQGARYTF. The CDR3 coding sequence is TGTGCCAGCAGTGACGGACAGGGGGCACGTTACACCTTC.

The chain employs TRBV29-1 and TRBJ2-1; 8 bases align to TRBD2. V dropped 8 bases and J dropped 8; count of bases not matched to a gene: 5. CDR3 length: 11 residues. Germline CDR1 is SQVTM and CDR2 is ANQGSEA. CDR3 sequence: CSPTSADEQFF. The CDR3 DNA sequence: TGCAGCCCGACTAGCGCAGATGAGCAGTTCTTC.

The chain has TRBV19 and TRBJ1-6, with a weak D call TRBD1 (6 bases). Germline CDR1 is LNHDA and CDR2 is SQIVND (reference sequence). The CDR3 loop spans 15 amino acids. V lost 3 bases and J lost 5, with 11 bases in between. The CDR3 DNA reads TGTGCCAGTAGTATCTCCAGGGGAGATAATTCACCCCTCCACTTT. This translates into CASSISRGDNSPLHF.

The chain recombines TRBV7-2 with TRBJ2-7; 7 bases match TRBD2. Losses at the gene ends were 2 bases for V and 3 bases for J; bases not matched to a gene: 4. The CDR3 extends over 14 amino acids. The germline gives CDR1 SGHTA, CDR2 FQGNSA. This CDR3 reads CASSLFGTNYEQYF. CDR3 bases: TGTGCCAGCAGCTTATTCGGGACTAACTACGAGCAGTACTTC.

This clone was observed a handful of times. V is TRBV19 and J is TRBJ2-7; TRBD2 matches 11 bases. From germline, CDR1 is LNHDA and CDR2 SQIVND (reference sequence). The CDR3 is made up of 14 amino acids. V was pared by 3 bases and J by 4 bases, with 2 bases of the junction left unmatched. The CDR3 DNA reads TGTGCCAGTAGTATGGTAGCGGGAGGGTACGAGCAGTACTTC. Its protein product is CASSMVAGGYEQYF.

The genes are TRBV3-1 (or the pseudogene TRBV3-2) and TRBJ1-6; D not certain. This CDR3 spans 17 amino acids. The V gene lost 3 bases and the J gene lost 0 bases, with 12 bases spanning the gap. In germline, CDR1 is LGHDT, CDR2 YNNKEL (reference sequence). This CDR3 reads CASSHKTASSYNSPLHF. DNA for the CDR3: TGTGCCAGCAGCCACAAAACGGCTAGCTCCTATAATTCACCCCTCCACTTT.

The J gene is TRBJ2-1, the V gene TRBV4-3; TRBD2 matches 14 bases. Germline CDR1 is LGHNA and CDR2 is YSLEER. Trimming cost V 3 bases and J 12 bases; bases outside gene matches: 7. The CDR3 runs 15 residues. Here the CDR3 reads CASSQGLAGAIAQFF. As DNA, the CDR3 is TGCGCCAGCAGCCAGGGACTAGCGGGGGCCATCGCGCAGTTCTTC.

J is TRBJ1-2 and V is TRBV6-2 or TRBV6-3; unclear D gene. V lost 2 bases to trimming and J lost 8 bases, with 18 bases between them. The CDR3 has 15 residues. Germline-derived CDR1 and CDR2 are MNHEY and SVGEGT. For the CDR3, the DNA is TGTGCCAGCAGTTACCGGAGGGCACCTGGAGGGGGCTACACCTTC. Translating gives CASSYRRAPGGGYTF.

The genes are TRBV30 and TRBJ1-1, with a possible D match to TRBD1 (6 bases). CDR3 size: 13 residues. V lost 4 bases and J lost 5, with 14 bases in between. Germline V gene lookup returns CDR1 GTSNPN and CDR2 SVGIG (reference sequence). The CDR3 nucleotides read TGTGCCTGGACGGTAGGGGGTCGAACTGAAGCTTTCTTT. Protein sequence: CAWTVGGRTEAFF.

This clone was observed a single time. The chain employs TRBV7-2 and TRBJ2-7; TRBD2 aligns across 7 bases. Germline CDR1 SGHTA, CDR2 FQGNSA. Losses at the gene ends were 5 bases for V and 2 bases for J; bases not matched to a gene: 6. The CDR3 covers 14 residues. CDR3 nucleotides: TGTGCCAGCAGCCAGAGCGGGGTAACCTACGAGCAGTACTTC. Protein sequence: CASSQSGVTYEQYF.

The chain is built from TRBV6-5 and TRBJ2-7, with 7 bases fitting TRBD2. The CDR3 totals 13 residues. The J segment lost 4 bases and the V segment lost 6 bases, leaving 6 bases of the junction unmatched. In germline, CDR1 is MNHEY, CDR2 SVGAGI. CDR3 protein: CASRPGLQYEQYF. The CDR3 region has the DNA TGTGCCAGCAGGCCGGGACTACAGTACGAGCAGTACTTC.

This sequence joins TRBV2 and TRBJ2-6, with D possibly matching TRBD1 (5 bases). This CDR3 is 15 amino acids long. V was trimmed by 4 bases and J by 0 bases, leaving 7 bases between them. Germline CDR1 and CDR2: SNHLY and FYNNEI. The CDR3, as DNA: TGTGCCAGCAGTGCAGACAGCTCTGGGGCCAACGTCCTGACTTTC. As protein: CASSADSSGANVLTF.

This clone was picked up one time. In DNA, the CDR3 is TGTGCCACCAGTGATTTGTCAAACGGGGGATCAGTCTACGAGCAGTACTTC. It yields the protein CATSDLSNGGSVYEQYF. The V call is TRBV24-1, the J call TRBJ2-7, with TRBD2 as a possible D gene (6 bases). V lost 0 bases and J lost 3, with 17 bases in between. Per germline, CDR1 KGHDR and CDR2 SFDVKD. The CDR3 sequence is 17 residues long.

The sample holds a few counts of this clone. CDR3 nucleotides: TGTGCCTGGAGCCCCGCGGGTAGCAATCAGCCCCAGCATTTT. This codes for CAWSPAGSNQPQHF. The rearrangement uses TRBV30 and TRBJ1-5; D gene unclear. This CDR3 has 14 residues. V lost 3 bases, J lost 0 bases, and 9 bases lay in between. Germline CDR1 reads GTSNPN; CDR2 reads SVGIG (reference sequence). Complete variable domain (other parts from reference TRBV30 and TRBJ1-5): SQTIHQWPATLVQPVGSPLSLECTVEGTSNPNLYWYRQAAGRGLQLLFYSVGIGQISSEVPQNLSASRPQDRQFILSSKKLLLSDSGFYLCAWSPAGSNQPQHFGDGTRLSIL.

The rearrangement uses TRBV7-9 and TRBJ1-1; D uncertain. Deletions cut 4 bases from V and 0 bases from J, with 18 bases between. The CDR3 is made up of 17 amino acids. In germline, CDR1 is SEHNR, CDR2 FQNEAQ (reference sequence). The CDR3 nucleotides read TGTGCCAGCAGCTCTCTAACCCGGGGAAGGATGAACACTGAAGCTTTCTTT. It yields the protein CASSSLTRGRMNTEAFF.

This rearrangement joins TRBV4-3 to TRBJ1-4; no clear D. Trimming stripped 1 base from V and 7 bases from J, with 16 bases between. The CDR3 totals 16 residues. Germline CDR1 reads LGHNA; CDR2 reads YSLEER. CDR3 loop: CASSQGGLGRSEKLFF. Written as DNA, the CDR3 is TGCGCCAGCAGCCAAGGGGGTTTGGGGAGGAGTGAAAAACTGTTTTTT.

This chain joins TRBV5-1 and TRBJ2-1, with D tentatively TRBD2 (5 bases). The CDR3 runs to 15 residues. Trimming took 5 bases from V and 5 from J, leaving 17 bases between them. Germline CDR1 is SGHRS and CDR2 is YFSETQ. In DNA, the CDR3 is TGCGCCAGCAGAGGACTTGTTGCTTTGGACAATGAGCAGTTCTTC. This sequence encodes CASRGLVALDNEQFF.